The 7 T cell receptor beta chains presented below share a single source sample, sequenced in a study of cytomegalovirus exposure and HLA in healthy donors. Sequenced by immunoSEQ multiplex PCR; TCRdb stores in-frame clones only, minus some. Of some 140,000 clones listed, approximately 85% were seen once; the top ten hold 1.4%. Sequencing was performed on PBMCs. These receptors all come from a woman aged 25 to 39 in good health and CMV-seronegative.

V gene TRBV5-1 combines with J gene TRBJ2-7; 11 positions match TRBD1. After removal of 7 bases from V and 2 bases from J, the junction contained 5 bases not matched to a gene. CDR3 length equals 14 residues. Germline values: CDR1 SGHRS, CDR2 YFSETQ. The CDR3 coding sequence is TGCGCCAGCGCTCGGGACAGGGGGACCTACGAGCAGTACTTC. Translation gives CASARDRGTYEQYF. Based on the CDR3 plus reference TRBV5-1 and TRBJ2-7, the full variable domain is KAGVTQTPRYLIKTRGQQVTLSCSPISGHRSVSWYQQTPGQGLQFLFEYFSETQRNKGNFPGRFSGRQFSNSRSEMNVSTLELGDSALYLCASARDRGTYEQYFGPGTRLTVT.

This clone has just one count. V usage is TRBV19 and J usage is TRBJ1-5, with D perhaps matching TRBD1 (5 bases). There are 16 residues in the CDR3. Germline V lookup: CDR1 LNHDA, CDR2 SQIVND (reference sequence). V was pared by 5 bases and J by 2 bases, with 16 bases between. The CDR3: CASSVAGRGGNQPQHF. CDR3 nucleotide sequence: TGTGCCAGTAGTGTCGCTGGAAGGGGTGGCAATCAGCCCCAGCATTTT.

The gene calls are TRBV7-2 and TRBJ1-1; D perhaps matches TRBD1 (6 bases). CDR1 is SGHTA, CDR2 FQGNSA, per germline. The V and J ends lost 4 bases and 1 base respectively, with 19 bases between them. This CDR3 has 17 residues. CDR3 coding DNA: TGTGCCAGCAGCTCGCCGGACAGCGCTGTAGGGAACACTGAAGCTTTCTTT. Protein product: CASSSPDSAVGNTEAFF.

The chain recombines TRBV28 with TRBJ1-5, with a possible D match to TRBD1 (5 bases). Germline CDR1 reads MDHEN; CDR2 reads SYDVKM. The germline V and J ends were trimmed by 2 bases and 0 bases, with 11 bases remaining between them. The length of the CDR3 is 16 residues. The DNA for the CDR3 is TGTGCCAGCAGTTTAAGGCGGGGCCTTAGCAATCAGCCCCAGCATTTT. Its protein is CASSLRRGLSNQPQHF.

The chain has TRBV2 and TRBJ2-5, with D perhaps TRBD1 (6 bases). V was clipped by 7 bases and J by 5 bases, with 14 bases between them. The CDR3 contains 13 residues. Looked up from germline, CDR1 is SNHLY and CDR2 is FYNNEI. The CDR3 nucleotides read TGTGCCAGCAAAGGTCGACAGGTGGAGACCCAGTACTTC. Protein product: CASKGRQVETQYF. Using reference TRBV2 and TRBJ2-5 for the parts outside the CDR3, the full variable domain is EPEVTQTPSHQVTQMGQEVILRCVPISNHLYFYWYRQILGQKVEFLVSFYNNEISEKSEIFDDQFSVERPDGSNFTLKIRSTKLEDSAMYFCASKGRQVETQYFGPGTRLLVL.

V and J are TRBV5-8 and TRBJ1-1; D perhaps matches TRBD1 (6 bases). Per germline, CDR1 SGHTS and CDR2 YDEGEE. The CDR3 extends over 14 amino acids. Trimming took off 6 bases at V and 3 bases at J, with 15 bases between the two ends. The CDR3 loop is CASIQGSVYTEAFF. In nucleotides, the CDR3 is TGTGCCAGCATCCAGGGGTCTGTATACACTGAAGCTTTCTTT.

The chain carries TRBV2 and TRBJ2-1; 9 positions agree with TRBD1. Per the germline V gene, CDR1 is SNHLY and CDR2 is FYNNEI. The CDR3 runs to 13 residues. With 6 bases clipped from V and 6 bases from J, the junction kept 3 bases outside the gene matches. CDR3 DNA sequence: TGTGCCAGCAGGACAGGGGGATCCAATGAGCAGTTCTTC. Amino acid sequence: CASRTGGSNEQFF.